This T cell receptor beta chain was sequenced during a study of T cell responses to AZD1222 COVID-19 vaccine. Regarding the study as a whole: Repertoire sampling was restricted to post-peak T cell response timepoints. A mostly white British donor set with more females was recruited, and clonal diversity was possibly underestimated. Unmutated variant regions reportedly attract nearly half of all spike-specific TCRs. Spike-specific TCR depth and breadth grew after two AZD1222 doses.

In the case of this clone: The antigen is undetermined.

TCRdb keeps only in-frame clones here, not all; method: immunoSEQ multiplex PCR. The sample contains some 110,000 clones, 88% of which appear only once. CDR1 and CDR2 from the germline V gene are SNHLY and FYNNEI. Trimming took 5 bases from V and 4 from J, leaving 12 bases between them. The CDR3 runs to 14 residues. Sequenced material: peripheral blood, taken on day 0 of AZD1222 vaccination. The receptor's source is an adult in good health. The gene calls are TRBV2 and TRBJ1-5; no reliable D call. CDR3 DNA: TGTGCCAGCAGTCAGAAGGGCGGGAATCAGCCCCAGCATTTT. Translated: CASSQKGGNQPQHF.